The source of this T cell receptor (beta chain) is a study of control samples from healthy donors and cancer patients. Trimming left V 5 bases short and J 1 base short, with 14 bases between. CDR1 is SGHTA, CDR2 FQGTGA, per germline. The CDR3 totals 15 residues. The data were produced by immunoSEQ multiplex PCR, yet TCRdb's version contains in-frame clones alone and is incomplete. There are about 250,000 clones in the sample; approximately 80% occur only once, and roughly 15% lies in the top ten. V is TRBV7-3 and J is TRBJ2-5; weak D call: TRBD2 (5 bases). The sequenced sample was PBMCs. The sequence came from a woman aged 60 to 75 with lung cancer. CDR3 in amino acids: CASSPVVGAQETQYF. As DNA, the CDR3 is TGTGCCAGCAGCCCGGTTGTGGGAGCCCAAGAGACCCAGTACTTC.